Following are 32 T cell receptor beta chains from one sample sequenced in a study of T cell responses to AZD1222 COVID-19 vaccine. Assay: immunoSEQ multiplex PCR; the TCRdb copy retains only in-frame clones and omits some. The repertoire consists of 200,000 or so clones, with about 92% occurring once and the leading ten covering roughly a tenth. Sample: peripheral blood, taken on day 0 of AZD1222 vaccination. Receptors originate from an adult in good health.

The gene calls are TRBV5-5 and TRBJ1-2; possibly TRBD1 for D (6 bases). Trimming stripped 1 base from V and 2 bases from J, with 12 bases between. This CDR3 has 15 amino acids. CDR1 is SGHKS, CDR2 YYEKEE, per germline (reference sequence). The CDR3 region has the DNA TGTGCCAGCAGCTTGAGCACAGGGAGGAACTATGGCTACACCTTC. Translated, it gives CASSLSTGRNYGYTF. The full variable domain, rest sourced from reference TRBV5-5 and TRBJ1-2, is DAGVTQSPTHLIKTRGQQVTLRCSPISGHKSVSWYQQVLGQGPQFIFQYYEKEERGRGNFPDRFSARQFPNYSSELNVNALLLGDSALYLCASSLSTGRNYGYTFGSGTRLTVV.

The chain couples TRBV3-1 (or the pseudogene TRBV3-2) to TRBJ1-2; 8 positions match TRBD1. This CDR3 has 15 residues. The V and J ends lost 4 bases and 6 bases, in that order; junction bases with no gene match: 10. Germline lookup yields CDR1 LGHDT and CDR2 YNNKEL (reference sequence). The CDR3 sequence is CASSPSDRGIDGYTF. The CDR3 DNA is TGTGCCAGCAGCCCCTCTGACAGGGGAATAGATGGCTACACCTTC.

V and J are TRBV7-2 and TRBJ2-3; 7 nucleotides match TRBD1. Per germline, CDR1 SGHTA and CDR2 FQGNSA. J lost 0 bases, V lost 5 bases, and 8 bases had no gene match. This CDR3 has 16 residues. CDR3 region: CASSQGGVFSTDTQYF. CDR3 DNA sequence: TGTGCCAGCAGCCAAGGGGGCGTGTTCAGCACAGATACGCAGTATTTT.

V gene TRBV4-2 combines with J gene TRBJ1-4; 7 bases are shared with TRBD1. This CDR3 is built from 17 residues. With V trimmed by 2 bases and J by 8 bases, 14 bases remained unmatched. Germline V gene data show CDR1 as LGHNA and CDR2 as YNFKEQ. CDR3 DNA: TGTGCCAGCAGCCAACTCGCTGGACAGGCTCTTGGAGAAAAACTGTTTTTT. This translates into CASSQLAGQALGEKLFF.

The chain has TRBV6-6 and TRBJ2-7; the D is unclear. The CDR3 consists of 15 residues. Per the germline V gene, CDR1 is MNHNY and CDR2 is SVGAGI (reference sequence). Trimming shortened V by 0 bases and J by 4 bases, and 13 bases separated the two germline ends. CDR3 sequence: CASSYSRGSTYEQYF. CDR3 DNA sequence: TGTGCCAGCAGTTACTCGAGAGGATCCACTTACGAGCAGTACTTC.

The chain is built from TRBV9 and TRBJ2-5; D unclear. Per germline, CDR1 SGDLS and CDR2 YYNGEE. Trimming shortened V by 4 bases and J by 2 bases, and 18 bases separated the two germline ends. This CDR3 is 16 amino acids long. The CDR3 sequence: CASSRTASKTQETQYF. CDR3 sequence (DNA): TGTGCCAGCAGCCGTACCGCCAGTAAAACTCAAGAGACCCAGTACTTC.

The V and J genes are TRBV6-5 and TRBJ2-3, with D maybe TRBD2 (6 bases). The CDR3 extends over 16 amino acids. V dropped 0 bases and J dropped 3 bases, with 13 bases sitting between them. Germline V gene sequence: CDR1 MNHEY, CDR2 SVGAGI. CDR3 nucleotides: TGTGCCAGCAGTTACTCTTTATCGGGGGTTACAGATACGCAGTATTTT. This sequence encodes CASSYSLSGVTDTQYF.

The chain uses TRBV15 and TRBJ2-7, with D perhaps being TRBD1 or TRBD2 (6 bases each). Trimming shortened V by 5 bases and J by 0 bases, and 20 bases separated the two germline ends. The CDR3 totals 17 residues. Germline CDR1 and CDR2: LNHNV and YYDKDF (reference sequence). The CDR3 spells CATSEILRGRSSYEQYF. CDR3 coding DNA: TGTGCCACCAGCGAGATTCTGAGGGGGAGGAGCTCCTACGAGCAGTACTTC.

The chain recombines TRBV27 with TRBJ1-2; D possibly corresponds to TRBD1 (5 bases). This CDR3 contains 16 residues. The V and J ends lost 0 bases and 0 bases respectively, with 11 bases between them. Germline values: CDR1 MNHEY, CDR2 SMNVEV (reference sequence). CDR3 bases: TGTGCCAGCAGTTTATCATACAGGTCTACTAACTATGGCTACACCTTC. This sequence encodes CASSLSYRSTNYGYTF.

The chain recombines TRBV10-2 with TRBJ1-5; D is unclear. Germline CDR1 and CDR2: WSHSY and SAAADI. V gave up 1 base and J gave up 5 bases, with 12 bases separating them. This CDR3 spans 15 amino acids. Here the CDR3 reads CASSELEKGYQPQHF. In nucleotides, the CDR3 is TGCGCCAGCAGTGAGTTGGAGAAGGGATATCAGCCCCAGCATTTT.

The gene calls are TRBV27 and TRBJ1-5; D is perhaps TRBD1 (5 bases). Germline V gives CDR1 MNHEY, CDR2 SMNVEV (reference sequence). The CDR3 sequence is 13 residues long. V lost 6 bases and J 5 bases, leaving 11 bases between the germline ends. CDR3 sequence (DNA): TGTGCCAGCAGCTCTTCAGGGTATCAGCCCCAGCATTTT. The encoded protein is CASSSSGYQPQHF.

The chain uses TRBV5-6 and TRBJ2-7, with D perhaps TRBD1 (5 bases). Trimming stripped 4 bases from V and 6 bases from J, with 23 bases between. Germline assignment: CDR1 SGHDT and CDR2 YYEEEE. The CDR3 is 16 amino acids. The CDR3 nucleotides are TGTGCCAGCAGCCCTTCCGACAGTCCCACTACGGGCGAGCAGTACGTC. Translation gives CASSPSDSPTTGEQYV.

The DNA of the CDR3 is TGTGCCACCAGTGACCCGGAAACAGGTCAAGAGACCCAGTACTTC. It specifies CATSDPETGQETQYF. The chain uses TRBV24-1 and TRBJ2-5, with a tentative D call TRBD1 (5 bases). The V end lost 4 bases, the J end lost 2 bases, and 13 bases lay between the germline ends. Germline CDR1 KGHDR, CDR2 SFDVKD. The CDR3 totals 15 residues.

This clone was observed a handful of times. V is TRBV7-9 and J is TRBJ1-2; D remains ambiguous. This CDR3 has 18 residues. Germline CDR1 reads SEHNR; CDR2 reads FQNEAQ (reference sequence). Trimming stripped 5 bases from V and 2 bases from J, with 24 bases between. This chain's CDR3 is CASSPRPETGVGNYGYTF. CDR3 in DNA: TGTGCCAGCAGCCCACGTCCCGAAACTGGGGTGGGGAACTATGGCTACACCTTC.

DNA of the CDR3: TGTGCCAGCAGCCTCGGACTAGCGGGACACTACGAGCAGTACTTC. Translated: CASSLGLAGHYEQYF. The V gene is TRBV7-2, the J gene TRBJ2-7; 12 nucleotides match TRBD2. From germline, CDR1 is SGHTA and CDR2 FQGNSA. J lost 3 bases, V lost 5 bases, and 5 bases had no gene match. This CDR3 has 15 residues.

J is TRBJ2-6 and V is TRBV24-1; D not resolved. From germline, CDR1 is KGHDR and CDR2 SFDVKD. V lost 4 bases to trimming and J lost 2 bases, with 5 bases between them. The CDR3 loop spans 14 amino acids. The CDR3 DNA reads as TGTGCCACCAGTGAGGCGGCTGGGGCCAACGTCCTGACTTTC. Amino acid sequence: CATSEAAGANVLTF.

In its sample, this clone was seen once. This sequence joins TRBV18 and TRBJ2-7, with 7 bases aligning to TRBD1. CDR1 and CDR2 (germline): KGHSH, LQKENI. This CDR3 contains 16 residues. The trim removed 0 bases at V and 0 bases at J, leaving 5 bases unmatched. CDR3 bases: TGTGCCAGCTCACCACCCGCACAGGGGATCTCCTACGAGCAGTACTTC. Its translation: CASSPPAQGISYEQYF.

The chain is built from TRBV4-3 and TRBJ2-1; possible D gene TRBD1, 5 bases. Germline V gene sequence: CDR1 LGHNA, CDR2 YSLEER. The CDR3 consists of 14 residues. V was pared by 4 bases and J by 0 bases, with 7 bases between. The CDR3: CASSPQASYNEQFF. The CDR3 DNA sequence: TGCGCCAGCAGCCCACAGGCCTCCTACAATGAGCAGTTCTTC.

This clone was detected once. The chain is built from TRBV4-1 and TRBJ2-1, with 10 bases lining up with TRBD2. The CDR3 sequence is 18 residues long. Germline loops: CDR1 MGHRA, CDR2 YSYEKL. After removal of 7 bases from V and 5 bases from J, the junction contained 17 bases not matched to a gene. The CDR3 protein is CASIPGVAGLAGDNEQFF. The CDR3 DNA is TGCGCCAGCATACCCGGGGTGGCCGGGCTAGCGGGAGACAATGAGCAGTTCTTC.

The chain has TRBV6-5 and TRBJ1-1, with a possible D match to TRBD1 (6 bases). The CDR3 is 14 residues long. V lost 8 bases and J lost 3, with 16 bases in between. Germline assignment: CDR1 MNHEY and CDR2 SVGAGI. The chain's CDR3 is CASCSGARYTEAFF. The CDR3 bases are TGTGCCAGCTGCTCAGGGGCGCGATACACTGAAGCTTTCTTT.

The chain carries TRBV12-3 or TRBV12-4 and TRBJ1-2, with D perhaps matching TRBD1 (5 bases). The CDR3 consists of 13 residues. With 6 bases removed from V and 8 bases from J, the gap between germline ends came to 16 bases. The chain's CDR3 is CASSPREGNGYTF. CDR3 nucleotides: TGTGCCAGCAGCCCCAGGGAGGGGAACGGCTACACCTTC.

V and J are TRBV12-5 and TRBJ2-5; D might be TRBD1 or TRBD2, each matching 5 bases. Germline V gene lookup returns CDR1 LGHNT and CDR2 FRNRAP. This CDR3 contains 16 residues. Trimming pared 1 base from V and 10 bases from J, leaving 22 bases between. The CDR3 sequence is CASGLEQTGTRFDQYF. The CDR3 region has the DNA TGTGCTAGTGGTTTGGAGCAAACCGGGACCCGTTTTGACCAGTACTTC.

CDR3 DNA: TGTGCCACCAGTTCGGAAGGGGAGTATGGCTACACCTTC. Translation: CATSSEGEYGYTF. The chain links TRBV24-1 to TRBJ1-2, with D maybe TRBD1 (5 bases). This CDR3 has 13 residues. Trimming took off 6 bases at V and 5 bases at J, with 12 bases between the two ends. Per the germline V gene, CDR1 is KGHDR and CDR2 is SFDVKD.

This chain uses TRBV12-3 or TRBV12-4 with TRBJ1-2, with D maybe TRBD1 (6 bases). CDR3 size: 12 residues. V was shortened by 7 bases and J by 8 bases, with 14 bases between the two germline ends. The CDR3 loop reads CASNTGSGGYTF. The CDR3 DNA sequence: TGTGCCAGCAACACAGGGTCGGGCGGCTACACCTTC.

The chain has TRBV2 and TRBJ1-2; the D gene is possibly TRBD1 (6 bases). The CDR3 has 17 amino acids. Germline CDR1 SNHLY, CDR2 FYNNEI. The ends were cut back, 6 bases at V and 0 bases at J, with 20 bases in the middle. The CDR3 DNA follows: TGTGCCAGCAGAGGACCTGGGGGGGCGGGAGCTAACTATGGCTACACCTTC. Translation gives CASRGPGGAGANYGYTF.

This chain connects TRBV5-4 to TRBJ2-2, with 13 nucleotides matching TRBD2. With 1 base clipped from V and 0 bases from J, the junction kept 0 bases outside the gene matches. Germline values: CDR1 SGHNT, CDR2 YYREEE (reference sequence). This CDR3 spans 17 amino acids. The CDR3 loop is CASSLTSGRANTGELFF. CDR3 sequence (DNA): TGTGCCAGCAGCTTGACTAGCGGGAGGGCGAACACCGGGGAGCTGTTTTTT.

This chain joins TRBV27 and TRBJ2-2; D possibly corresponds to TRBD2 (5 bases). CDR1 MNHEY and CDR2 SMNVEV come from the germline V gene (reference sequence). Trimming pared 10 bases from V and 5 bases from J, leaving 14 bases between. This CDR3 is built from 13 residues. The CDR3 coding sequence is TGTGCCACTAGGTGGGGAGATACCGGGGAGCTGTTTTTT. Its protein product is CATRWGDTGELFF.

This sequence joins TRBV4-3 and TRBJ2-1, with 7 bases that match TRBD1. The CDR3 is 14 amino acids. V was pared by 3 bases and J by 9 bases, with 8 bases of the junction left unmatched. The germline CDR1 and CDR2 sequences are LGHNA and YSLEER. As DNA, the CDR3 is TGCGCCAGCAGCCAGGACAGGTTAGGTACTGAGCAGTTCTTC. Encoded protein: CASSQDRLGTEQFF.

This clone was counted a single time. The chain combines TRBV6-5 with TRBJ1-2, with D possibly being TRBD1 (5 bases). Germline CDR1 MNHEY, CDR2 SVGAGI. The CDR3 totals 13 residues. V lost 8 bases to trimming and J lost 2 bases, with 12 bases between them. The CDR3, as DNA: TGTGCCAGCCTCCCACAGGCAAACTATGGCTACACCTTC. This encodes CASLPQANYGYTF.

The chain combines TRBV6-5 with TRBJ1-4, with a tentative D call TRBD1 (5 bases). Germline V gene data show CDR1 as MNHEY and CDR2 as SVGAGI. The CDR3 sequence is 15 residues long. V lost 4 bases and J lost 8, with 17 bases in between. The CDR3 bases are TGTGCCAGCAGTTGGTGGGGAACAGGCGGGGAAAAACTGTTTTTT. This sequence encodes CASSWWGTGGEKLFF.

The chain links TRBV9 to TRBJ1-3; 9 nucleotides align to TRBD1. CDR1 SGDLS and CDR2 YYNGEE come from the germline V gene. The CDR3 extends over 14 amino acids. V was pared by 3 bases and J by 7 bases, with 5 bases of the junction left unmatched. The CDR3 region is CASSAVDRGNTIYF. CDR3 DNA sequence: TGTGCCAGCAGCGCGGTTGACAGGGGGAACACCATATATTTT.

The genes are TRBV7-2 and TRBJ2-3; D tentatively fits TRBD1 or TRBD2 (5 bases each). Trimming left V 6 bases short and J 2 bases short, with 15 bases between. Per germline, CDR1 SGHTA and CDR2 FQGNSA. The CDR3 has 15 residues. Written as DNA, the CDR3 is TGTGCCAGCAGTCTCGGGACCATAAACACAGATACGCAGTATTTT. It translates to CASSLGTINTDTQYF.